This T cell receptor beta chain is from a study of shared clonotypes between healthy human individuals. This CDR3 is built from 14 residues. Germline-derived CDR1 and CDR2 are MNHEY and SVGAGI. Deletions cut 4 bases from V and 0 bases from J, with 8 bases between. Libraries were prepared by immunoSEQ multiplex PCR; TCRdb keeps only in-frame clonotypes and omits some of them. In the table there are approximately 2,200,000 clones, approximately 94% of which are singletons. This clone appeared once. In the same sample, other DNA sequences code for this CDR3. Naive CD8 cells lacked CD45RO, underwent positive selection for CCR7 and left out terminally differentiated effector memory CD45RA+ cells.

J is TRBJ2-3 and V is TRBV6-5, with D perhaps matching TRBD2 (6 bases). Material: naive CD8+ T cells from PBMCs. The receptor comes from a man aged 18 to 29 in good health. Some clones in this sample may be carry-over from other donors' samples. CDR3 nucleotide sequence: TGTGCCAGCAGTTCCGGGAGTAGCACAGATACGCAGTATTTT. Its translation is CASSSGSSTDTQYF.